A selection of T cell receptor beta chains follows, all from one sample in a study of T cells after yellow fever vaccination. TCRdb analysed the 5' RACE reads with MiXCR anew, one entry per CDR3 protein. Found here are 620,000 or so distinct CDR3 sequences, about 15% of them singletons; the top ten hold around 15%. This material consisted of PBMCs, taken 4 to 6 days after the first yellow fever vaccination. These receptors all come from a young man who received the YFV17D yellow fever vaccine. Each CDR3 is given with its conserved first and last residue. A D gene is named only where the DNA matches it firmly. Not all rows give a size; the values are once, few, many and, for expanded clones, a class.

TRBV5-5	NA	TRBJ1-1	many	TGTGCCAGCAGCTTAGGGCCCCCCGGGGGCACTGAAGCTTTCTTT	CASSLGPPGGTEAFF
TRBV20-1	TRBD1	TRBJ1-5	NA	TGCAGTGCTAGTAAGCAGGGGGCGCGTCAGCCCCAGCATTTT	CSASKQGARQPQHF
TRBV29-1	TRBD2	TRBJ2-1	few	TGCAGCGTTTGGACTAGCGGGGGTTTTTCAAGCTCCTACAATGAGCAGTTCTTC	CSVWTSGGFSSSYNEQFF
TRBV5-1	NA	TRBJ2-1	many	TGCGCCAGCAGCCACCTCAATGAGCAGTTCTTC	CASSHLNEQFF
TRBV7-2	TRBD1	TRBJ2-7	many	TGTGCCAGCAGCTTAGCGGGGGACAGCTACGAGCAGTACTTC	CASSLAGDSYEQYF
TRBV27	NA	TRBJ1-6	NA	TGTGCCAGCAGTTTAGCTTGGGGGGGTTCACCCCTCCACTTT	CASSLAWGGSPLHF
TRBV6-2/TRBV6-3	NA	TRBJ1-4	NA	TGTGCCAGCAGTTACTTCGGTGCCTCGAATGAAAAACTGTTTTTT	CASSYFGASNEKLFF
TRBV7-2	NA	TRBJ2-4	few	TGTGCCAGCAGCTTAGCGGGGATTCAGTACTTC	CASSLAGIQYF
TRBV19	NA	TRBJ1-5	NA	TGTGCCAGTAGTGCGGCAAATAGCAATCAGCCCCAGCATTTT	CASSAANSNQPQHF
TRBV7-2	NA	TRBJ1-5	few	TGTGCCAGCAGCTGGGGGTCCGGAATCGGTCAGCCCCAGCATTTT	CASSWGSGIGQPQHF
TRBV15	TRBD1	TRBJ1-1	few	TGTGCCACCAGCAGAGATTTGGTCAGGGGGACAGGGTTGTGGAACACTGAAGCTTTCTTT	CATSRDLVRGTGLWNTEAFF
TRBV11-2	TRBD2	TRBJ2-4	NA	TGTGCCAGCAGCTTGCGGGGGGCTTTAGCCAAAAACATTCAGTACTTC	CASSLRGALAKNIQYF
TRBV27	TRBD2	TRBJ2-5	NA	TGTGCCAGCAGTTTAACCCGCTCGGGACTAGCGGAAGAGACCCAGTACTTC	CASSLTRSGLAEETQYF
TRBV7-6	TRBD1	TRBJ2-2	few	TGTGCCAGCAGCTTAAGCTCCCAGGGGGAGATATGGACCGGGGAGCTGTTTTTT	CASSLSSQGEIWTGELFF
TRBV7-6	TRBD1	TRBJ2-7	NA	TGTGCCAGCAGCTTAGATGGGACAGGGTCAGTGAAGCAGTACTTC	CASSLDGTGSVKQYF
TRBV4-1	NA	TRBJ2-7	NA	TGCGCCAGCAGCCAAGAGGAGGGTACCTACGAGCAGTACTTC	CASSQEEGTYEQYF
TRBV4-2	TRBD2	TRBJ2-1	NA	TGTGCCAGCAGCCAACCTAGGGCCAAAGCGGGGGGGTTTTACGGTGAGCAGTTCTTC	CASSQPRAKAGGFYGEQFF
TRBV23-1	NA	TRBJ2-1	few	TGCGCCAGCAGTCACGGATTTTCCTACAATGAGCAGTTCTTC	CASSHGFSYNEQFF
TRBV6-1	TRBD2	TRBJ2-1	NA	TGTGCCAGCAGAAAAGCGGGGGGGCCGAATGAGCAGTTCTTC	CASRKAGGPNEQFF
TRBV5-1	TRBD1	TRBJ2-7	many	TGCGCCAGCACCCGACGGACAGGGGCCACCTACGAGCAGTACTTC	CASTRRTGATYEQYF
TRBV10-1	NA	TRBJ2-4	few	TGCGCCAGCAGTGAGGGGACAAGGCCCCCCCACATTCAGTACTTC	CASSEGTRPPHIQYF
TRBV2	NA	TRBJ2-1	many	TGTGCCAGCCGTAGGTCGTGGACAGACTACAATGAGCAGTTCTTC	CASRRSWTDYNEQFF
TRBV7-9	NA	TRBJ2-1	NA	TGTGCCAGCAGCTTAAGGAATGCCTACAATGAGCAGTTCTTC	CASSLRNAYNEQFF
TRBV5-1	NA	TRBJ2-2	few	TGCGCCAGCAGCTTGGTCGTGGCAGGGACCGGGGAGCTGTTTTTT	CASSLVVAGTGELFF
TRBV19	NA	TRBJ1-1	few	TGTGCCAAATGGATGAACACTGAAGCTTTCTTT	CAKWMNTEAFF
TRBV7-2	NA	TRBJ2-1	few	TGTGCCAGCAGCAGGAGACAGGAGGGCAATGAGCAGTTCTTC	CASSRRQEGNEQFF
TRBV7-9	TRBD1	TRBJ2-1	NA	TGTGCCAGCAGCTTAGGACAGGGAGTCGACAATGAGCAGTTCTTC	CASSLGQGVDNEQFF
TRBV9	NA	TRBJ2-3	NA	TGTGCCAGCAGCGTAGAAGTACTATCAGATACGCAGTATTTT	CASSVEVLSDTQYF
TRBV5-1	NA	TRBJ2-1	few	TGCGCCAGCAGCTTCATCACGGACGGACCCTACAATGAGCAGTTCTTC	CASSFITDGPYNEQFF
TRBV7-6	NA	TRBJ2-2	NA	TGTGCCAGCAGCTCCCCGAAGGAGCGCCGGGAGCTGTTTTTT	CASSSPKERRELFF
TRBV9	NA	TRBJ1-5	few	TGTGCCAGCGGCGGGCTGTATAGCAATCAGCCCCAGCATTTT	CASGGLYSNQPQHF
TRBV4-3	NA	TRBJ2-7	few	TGCGCCAGCAGCCAAGATTGGGACTGGACGTCCTACGAGCAGTACTTC	CASSQDWDWTSYEQYF
TRBV20-1	TRBD1	TRBJ1-1	once	TGCAGTGCTAGAGAACAGGGGAACATGAACACTGAAGCTTTCTTT	CSAREQGNMNTEAFF
TRBV7-9	NA	TRBJ2-3	NA	TGTGCCAGCAGGGGGGGGGCATCAGATACGCAGTATTTT	CASRGGASDTQYF
TRBV7-9	TRBD1	TRBJ2-1	NA	TGTGCCAGCAGCCCCGGGACAGGGGAGTATGAGCAGTTCTTC	CASSPGTGEYEQFF
TRBV4-2	NA	TRBJ2-6	few	TGTGCCAGTCGTCAGGAGGAGACTAGGGCAGCTGGGGCCAACGTCCTGACTTTC	CASRQEETRAAGANVLTF
TRBV11-1	TRBD2	TRBJ2-6	few	TGTGCCAGCAGCCTAGCGGGATATTCAGGGGCCAACGTCCTGACTTTC	CASSLAGYSGANVLTF
TRBV7-2	NA	TRBJ2-7	few	TGTGCCAGCAGCTTAGGTGGACCGACCCTCTACGAGCAGTACTTC	CASSLGGPTLYEQYF
TRBV18	TRBD2	TRBJ2-5	NA	TGTGCCAGCTCACCACCGGAAGCGGGGGGACAAGAGACCCAGTACTTC	CASSPPEAGGQETQYF
TRBV7-2	NA	TRBJ1-1	many	TGCGCCAGCAGCTTGCAACGGAACACTGAAGCTTTCTTT	CASSLQRNTEAFF
TRBV7-9	TRBD2	TRBJ2-1	NA	TGTGCCAGCAGCTCCTCTAGCGGGGGGGCCGGATTAGAGCAGTTCTTC	CASSSSSGGAGLEQFF
TRBV7-6	NA	TRBJ2-1	NA	TGTGCCAGCGCGACGTTCACCTCCGACAATGAGCAGTTCTTC	CASATFTSDNEQFF
TRBV6-1	NA	TRBJ1-6	few	TGTGCCAGCAGTCAGAGGGCCTATAATTCACCCCTCCACTTT	CASSQRAYNSPLHF
TRBV7-3	NA	TRBJ2-5	NA	TGTGCCAGCAGCCGGGGGGCAGGGGAGACCCAGTACTTC	CASSRGAGETQYF
TRBV24-1	NA	TRBJ1-2	NA	TGTGCCACCAGTGATGGGTGGGGAAGGGGACGAGGCTATGGCTACACCTTC	CATSDGWGRGRGYGYTF
TRBV7-9	TRBD1	TRBJ1-4	NA	TGTGCCAGCAGCTTAGCTGGACAGGGTTGGGAAAAACTGTTTTTT	CASSLAGQGWEKLFF